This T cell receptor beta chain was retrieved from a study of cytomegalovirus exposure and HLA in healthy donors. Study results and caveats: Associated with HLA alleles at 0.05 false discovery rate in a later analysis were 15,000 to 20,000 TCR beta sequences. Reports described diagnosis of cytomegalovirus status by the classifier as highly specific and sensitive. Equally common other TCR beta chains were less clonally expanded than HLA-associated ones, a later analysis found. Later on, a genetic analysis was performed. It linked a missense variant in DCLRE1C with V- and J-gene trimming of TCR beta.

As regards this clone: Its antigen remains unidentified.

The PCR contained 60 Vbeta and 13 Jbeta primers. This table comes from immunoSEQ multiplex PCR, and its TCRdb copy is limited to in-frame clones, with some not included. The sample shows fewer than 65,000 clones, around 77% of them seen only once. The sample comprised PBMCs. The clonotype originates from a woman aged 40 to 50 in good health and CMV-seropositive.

The CDR3 spells CASHTGTGGPYGYTF. CDR3 coding DNA: TGTGCCAGTCACACAGGGACAGGGGGACCCTATGGCTACACCTTC. J is TRBJ1-2 and V is TRBV6-1; TRBD1 aligns across 11 bases. V was pared by 9 bases and J by 4 bases, with 10 bases of the junction left unmatched. Germline values: CDR1 MNHNS, CDR2 SASEGT. This CDR3 is 15 amino acids long.